This entry concerns a single T cell receptor (beta chain). The data were taken from a study of blood T cell repertoires in COVID-19. In the study overall: T cells, B-cell-depleted T cells, or PBMCs supplied cDNA or gDNA.

The germline gives CDR1 KGHDR, CDR2 SFDVKD. This CDR3 comprises 16 residues. V lost 3 bases, J lost 3 bases, and 6 bases stayed unmatched. The table came from immunoSEQ multiplex PCR; TCRdb's copy has only in-frame clones and leaves some out. The table lists roughly 150,000 clones, 88% of them singletons. This sequence was found in a man aged 45-65 years who had recovered from COVID-19. The V call is TRBV24-1, the J call TRBJ2-2; 7 bases map to TRBD1. The material sequenced was peripheral blood. The CDR3 DNA is TGTGCCACCAGTGATCAAGCAACAGGGGACACCGGGGAGCTGTTTTTT. Protein product: CATSDQATGDTGELFF.